The present T cell receptor (beta chain) was sequenced within a study of cytomegalovirus exposure and HLA in healthy donors. V lost 5 bases and J lost 3; bases outside the gene matches: 6. Germline CDR1 reads SGHVS; CDR2 reads FNYEAQ. This CDR3 contains 15 residues. 60 Vbeta and 13 Jbeta primers were used in PCR. Profiled with immunoSEQ multiplex PCR; TCRdb holds only in-frame clones, not every one. The sample shows roughly 120,000 clones, roughly 69% of them seen only once. This sequence originates from a woman between 25 and 40 years old in good health and CMV-seronegative. Sequences were obtained from PBMCs. The chain has TRBV7-6 and TRBJ1-4, with 7 positions matching TRBD1. The CDR3 bases are TGTGCCAGCAGCAGACCACAGGGGCCTAATGAAAAACTGTTTTTT. This encodes CASSRPQGPNEKLFF.